What follows are 4 T cell receptor beta chains derived from one specimen sequenced in a study of shared clonotypes between healthy human individuals. Sequencing was performed with immunoSEQ multiplex PCR; in TCRdb, only in-frame clones are kept and a portion is missing. Here the sample spans roughly 1,800,000 clones, 85% to 95% being singletons. As defined, naive CD8 cells were CD45RO-negative and positively selected for CCR7, with terminally differentiated effector memory CD45RA+ cells excluded. The sequencing input was naive CD8+ T cells sorted from blood. These receptors originate from a man aged 18 to 30 in good health.

The chain uses TRBV25-1 and TRBJ1-6; a possible D gene is TRBD1 (6 bases). Germline CDR1 reads MGHDK; CDR2 reads SYGVNS. Trimming removed 8 bases at V and 9 bases at J, with 17 bases between. This CDR3 spans 14 amino acids. CDR3 residues: CASLFRGAFSPLHF. The CDR3, as DNA: TGTGCCAGCCTTTTTCGGGGGGCGTTTTCACCCCTCCACTTT.

This clone was observed once. The chain joins TRBV5-6 to TRBJ2-5; D perhaps matches TRBD1 (6 bases). CDR3 length equals 18 residues. The V end lost 3 bases, the J end lost 1 base, and 22 bases lay between the germline ends. Per the germline V gene, CDR1 is SGHDT and CDR2 is YYEEEE. This CDR3 reads CASSSHDLRGASQETQYF. The DNA for the CDR3 is TGTGCCAGCAGCTCTCACGACCTCAGGGGAGCGAGCCAAGAGACCCAGTACTTC.

This rearrangement joins TRBV28 to TRBJ1-5; 11 bases map to TRBD1. V shed 2 bases, J shed 7 bases, and the junction held 4 bases outside the gene matches. Germline V gene data show CDR1 as MDHEN and CDR2 as SYDVKM. This CDR3 is 15 amino acids long. DNA of the CDR3: TGTGCCAGCAGTTTAAGGGACAGGGGGTCCCAGCCCCAGCATTTT. Residues: CASSLRDRGSQPQHF.

To note about this clone: The identical CDR3 is also encoded by other nucleotide sequences in the sample. The chain carries TRBV6-5 and TRBJ2-1, with a possible D match to TRBD2 (5 bases). The CDR3 loop spans 16 amino acids. The V gene's germline CDR1 is MNHEY and CDR2 SVGAGI. Trimming removed 0 bases at V and 3 bases at J, with 12 bases between. CDR3 sequence: CASSYSIGERYNEQFF. CDR3 DNA: TGTGCCAGCAGTTACTCGATCGGGGAACGCTACAATGAGCAGTTCTTC.